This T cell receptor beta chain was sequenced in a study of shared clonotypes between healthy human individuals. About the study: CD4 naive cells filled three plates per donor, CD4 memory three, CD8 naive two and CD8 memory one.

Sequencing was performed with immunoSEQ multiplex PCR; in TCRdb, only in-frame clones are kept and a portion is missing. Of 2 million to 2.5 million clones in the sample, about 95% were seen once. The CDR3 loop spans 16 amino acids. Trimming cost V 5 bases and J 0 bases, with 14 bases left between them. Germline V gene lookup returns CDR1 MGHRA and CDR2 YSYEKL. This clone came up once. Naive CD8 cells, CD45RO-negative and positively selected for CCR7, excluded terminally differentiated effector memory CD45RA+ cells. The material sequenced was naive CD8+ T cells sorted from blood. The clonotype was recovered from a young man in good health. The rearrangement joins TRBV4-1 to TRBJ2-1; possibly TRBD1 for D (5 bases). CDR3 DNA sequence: TGCGCCAGCAGCTTACAGGCCCCGAGCTCCTACAATGAGCAGTTCTTC. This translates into CASSLQAPSSYNEQFF.